These 22 T cell receptor beta chains share one sample of origin, sequenced in a study of cytomegalovirus exposure and HLA in healthy donors. 60 Vbeta and 13 Jbeta primers were used in PCR. TCRdb's copy holds only in-frame clones and misses some; the assay was immunoSEQ multiplex PCR. The sample consists of 150,000 to 200,000 clones, over 80% of them appearing once. Sequencing was performed on PBMCs. The receptors shown here come from a girl between 5 and 17 years old in good health and CMV-seropositive.

This clone has more than one count but fewer than ten. This chain links TRBV6-5 with TRBJ2-7, with a weak D call TRBD2 (6 bases). The V gene's germline CDR1 is MNHEY and CDR2 SVGAGI. This CDR3 region has 12 residues. V was shortened by 10 bases and J by 7 bases, with 17 bases between the two germline ends. CDR3 region: CATRVSGEEQYF. As DNA, the CDR3 is TGTGCCACCAGGGTATCGGGAGAGGAGCAGTACTTC.

The V call is TRBV30, the J call TRBJ2-1; TRBD1 aligns across 9 bases. Trimming at V came to 5 bases and at J to 4 bases, leaving 3 bases not matched to a gene. Germline loops: CDR1 GTSNPN, CDR2 SVGIG (reference sequence). There are 13 residues in the CDR3. The CDR3 region has the DNA TGTGCCTGGGACAGGGGGACATACAATGAGCAGTTCTTC. This codes for CAWDRGTYNEQFF.

V gene TRBV6-1 combines with J gene TRBJ1-1; no firm D call. V shed 5 bases and J shed 7 bases, with 17 bases lying between them. Germline CDR1 reads MNHNS; CDR2 reads SASEGT. This CDR3 is built from 14 residues. CDR3 sequence reads: CASSPRPLRGEAFF. As DNA, the CDR3 is TGTGCCAGCAGTCCCCGCCCCCTCAGAGGTGAAGCTTTCTTT.

The chain carries TRBV29-1 and TRBJ2-2, with TRBD2 matching over 7 bases. Germline loops: CDR1 SQVTM, CDR2 ANQGSEA. The CDR3 extends over 12 amino acids. V shed 3 bases and J 6 bases; nucleotides not matched to a gene: 1. The CDR3 region is CSVETSPGELFF. For the CDR3, the DNA is TGCAGCGTTGAGACTAGCCCCGGGGAGCTGTTTTTT.

This clone has only a few counts. The chain carries TRBV27 and TRBJ2-5, with D possibly matching TRBD2 (5 bases). The CDR3 spans 15 residues. V was pared by 0 bases and J by 4 bases, with 12 bases between. Germline assignment: CDR1 MNHEY and CDR2 SMNVEV (reference sequence). DNA of the CDR3: TGTGCCAGCAGTTTATCCATCGAAGGGAGAGAGACCCAGTACTTC. Amino acid sequence: CASSLSIEGRETQYF.

The chain uses TRBV6-5 and TRBJ1-2, with D possibly being TRBD1 (6 bases). V lost 0 bases to trimming and J lost 5 bases, with 10 bases between them. This CDR3 spans 14 amino acids. Germline-derived CDR1 and CDR2 are MNHEY and SVGAGI. The CDR3 protein is CASSYSRGLYGYTF. Written as DNA, the CDR3 is TGTGCCAGCAGTTACTCGCGGGGGCTGTATGGCTACACCTTC.

The chain combines TRBV19 with TRBJ2-1; D not resolved. Trimming cost V 1 base and J 5 bases, with 12 bases left between them. The CDR3 loop spans 15 amino acids. In germline, CDR1 is LNHDA, CDR2 SQIVND (reference sequence). The CDR3 region is CASSIGLPGNNEQFF. CDR3 DNA: TGTGCCAGTAGTATAGGGCTCCCAGGAAACAATGAGCAGTTCTTC.

The chain couples TRBV4-1 to TRBJ2-7; 7 nucleotides line up with TRBD1. The CDR3 is made up of 14 amino acids. Trimming cost V 5 bases and J 7 bases; bases outside gene matches: 11. CDR1 MGHRA and CDR2 YSYEKL come from the germline V gene. CDR3 loop: CASSDRTGEQEQYF. CDR3 DNA: TGCGCCAGCAGCGATAGAACAGGGGAACAAGAGCAGTACTTC.

V usage is TRBV29-1 and J usage is TRBJ1-1; the D is unclear. Germline CDR1 and CDR2: SQVTM and ANQGSEA. The CDR3 covers 11 residues. The V end was cut by 2 bases, the J end by 6 bases, with 7 bases between. The CDR3 coding sequence is TGCAGCGTTGAAAGGAGAGCTGAAGCTTTCTTT. This codes for CSVERRAEAFF. The whole variable domain, filled in from reference TRBV29-1 and TRBJ1-1, reads SAVISQKPSRDICQRGTSLTIQCQVDSQVTMMFWYRQQPGQSLTLIATANQGSEATYESGFVIDKFPISRPNLTFSTLTVSNMSPEDSSIYLCSVERRAEAFFGQGTRLTVV.

V usage is TRBV7-2 and J usage is TRBJ2-7; D is possibly TRBD2 (5 bases). The CDR3 is 15 residues long. V lost 5 bases to trimming and J lost 5 bases, with 19 bases between them. The germline V gene has CDR1 SGHTA and CDR2 FQGNSA. CDR3 amino acids: CASSIRRGGEDEQYF. For the CDR3, the DNA is TGTGCCAGCAGCATCCGTCGGGGTGGTGAGGACGAGCAGTACTTC.

The CDR3 protein is CASSPPTAPDTQYF. The CDR3 DNA is TGTGCCAGCAGCCCGCCGACAGCGCCAGATACGCAGTATTTT. The genes are TRBV7-8 and TRBJ2-3, with a possible D match to TRBD1 (5 bases). V shed 5 bases and J shed 4 bases, with 13 bases lying between them. The CDR3 has 14 residues. Germline V gives CDR1 SGHVS, CDR2 FQNEAQ.

The chain is built from TRBV27 and TRBJ2-1; maybe TRBD2 (5 bases). The germline V and J ends were trimmed by 2 bases and 6 bases, with 8 bases remaining between them. This CDR3 has 13 residues. CDR1 is MNHEY and CDR2 is SMNVEV in the germline V gene (reference sequence). In nucleotides, the CDR3 is TGTGCCAGCAGTTTAGTAGGGAGCAATGAGCAGTTCTTC. It specifies CASSLVGSNEQFF.

The rearrangement links TRBV18 to TRBJ1-2; 9 bases line up with TRBD1. The V gene end was trimmed by 1 base and the J gene end by 6 bases; junction bases not matched to a gene: 3. Germline V lookup: CDR1 KGHSH, CDR2 LQKENI. The CDR3 runs to 14 residues. Here the CDR3 DNA reads TGTGCCAGCTCACCACGACAGGGGGTGGATGGCTACACCTTC. It translates to CASSPRQGVDGYTF.

The gene calls are TRBV4-1 and TRBJ2-2; TRBD2 matches at 7 bases. V was clipped by 3 bases and J by 6 bases; unmatched bases: 4. Germline CDR1 MGHRA, CDR2 YSYEKL. This CDR3 has 14 amino acids. The CDR3 nucleotides are TGCGCCAGCAGCCAGGCGGGAGCCCCCGGGGAGCTGTTTTTT. Translating it yields CASSQAGAPGELFF.

V usage is TRBV29-1 and J usage is TRBJ1-3; D is perhaps TRBD1 (6 bases). The length of the CDR3 is 17 residues. Germline V gene data show CDR1 as SQVTM and CDR2 as ANQGSEA. V was pared by 6 bases and J by 0 bases, with 21 bases between. In nucleotides, the CDR3 is TGCAGCGTCGGGGGGCTCTCAGGGGCAAACTCTGGAAACACCATATATTTT. The encoded protein is CSVGGLSGANSGNTIYF.

The chain carries TRBV30 and TRBJ1-3, with D unclear. Germline loops: CDR1 GTSNPN, CDR2 SVGIG (reference sequence). The CDR3 loop spans 15 amino acids. Trimming took 4 bases from V and 0 from J, leaving 13 bases between them. DNA of the CDR3: TGTGCCTGGACCACCGGGGAGGGCTCTGGAAACACCATATATTTT. Protein: CAWTTGEGSGNTIYF.

The V gene is TRBV6-5, the J gene TRBJ1-2, with a tentative D call TRBD1 (6 bases). Germline CDR1 is MNHEY and CDR2 is SVGAGI. The V end was cut by 3 bases, the J end by 3 bases, with 14 bases between. The CDR3 totals 15 residues. DNA for the CDR3: TGTGCCAGCAGTTATCAGAGGGGGGGGGACTATGGCTACACCTTC. Residues: CASSYQRGGDYGYTF.

V usage is TRBV7-9 and J usage is TRBJ2-1; TRBD2 might be the D (6 bases). V lost 5 bases and J 8 bases, leaving 13 bases between the germline ends. The V gene's germline CDR1 is SEHNR and CDR2 FQNEAQ (reference sequence). The CDR3 length is 13 residues. CDR3 region: CASSRRDGDEQFF. In DNA form, the CDR3 reads TGTGCCAGCAGCCGGCGGGACGGCGATGAGCAGTTCTTC.

The chain carries TRBV6-6 and TRBJ1-2; TRBD1 is a possible D gene (5 bases). The CDR3 is 13 residues long. Germline CDR1 and CDR2: MNHNY and SVGAGI (reference sequence). Trimming cost V 10 bases and J 4 bases, with 16 bases left between them. The DNA of the CDR3 is TGTGCCATCGCGGGGGGGGTAGGCTATGGCTACACCTTC. It codes for CAIAGGVGYGYTF.

This rearrangement joins TRBV5-4 to TRBJ2-5; no reliable D call. The CDR3 is made up of 13 amino acids. Trimming removed 0 bases at V and 5 bases at J, with 8 bases between. Germline V CDR1 and CDR2: SGHNT, YYREEE (reference sequence). The CDR3: CASSLAGAETQYF. The CDR3 region has the DNA TGTGCCAGCAGCTTGGCGGGTGCGGAGACCCAGTACTTC.

This chain joins TRBV27 and TRBJ2-7; 9 nucleotides align to TRBD1. The CDR3 contains 16 residues. Per germline, CDR1 MNHEY and CDR2 SMNVEV (reference sequence). The J segment lost 6 bases and the V segment lost 5 bases, leaving 14 bases of the junction unmatched. In DNA, the CDR3 is TGTGCCAGCAGTCCCGCTCGGACAGGGGTAGGTGGCGAGCAGTACTTC. Its protein is CASSPARTGVGGEQYF.

This chain uses TRBV10-3 with TRBJ2-5; the match to TRBD1 covers 9 bases. J gave up 4 bases and V 3 bases, and 9 bases lay outside the gene matches. Germline V gene lookup returns CDR1 ENHRY and CDR2 SYGVKD. There are 16 residues in the CDR3. CDR3 region: CAISDRPGTGIETQYF. The DNA of the CDR3 is TGTGCCATCAGTGACCGTCCCGGGACAGGGATAGAGACCCAGTACTTC.